This T cell receptor (beta chain) was found in a study of blood T cell repertoires in COVID-19. Repertoires were generated with immunoSEQ multiplex PCR, while TCRdb's copy carries only in-frame clones and drops some. Of over 200,000 clones in the sample, about 85% were seen once. The length of the CDR3 is 10 residues. CDR1 and CDR2 from the germline V gene are GTSNPN and SVGIG (reference sequence). Trimming took 6 bases from V and 7 from J, leaving 9 bases between them. This receptor was taken from a man aged 25 to 40 who had recovered from COVID-19. This chain connects TRBV30 to TRBJ1-2; the D is unclear. Material for sequencing was PBMCs or T cells enriched from blood (not recorded which). In DNA, the CDR3 is TGTGCCTGCGAGGGTTTTGGCTACACCTTC. Encoded protein: CACEGFGYTF.